Each of the 27 T cell receptor beta chains below was sequenced from the same sample in a study of blood T cells in healthy people across ages. The authors ran a second PCR of roughly 6 to 12 cycles using a sample-barcoded 5' primer and a J-beta primer mix. Via MiXCR, TCRdb re-called the 5' RACE reads, giving one row per CDR3 protein. The sample yields 1,500,000 or so distinct CDR3 sequences, approximately 59% seen once. Sequenced: blood. The receptor set was obtained from a man younger than 35 in good health.

This chain uses TRBV10-2 with TRBJ2-3; 9 bases are a match to TRBD1. This CDR3 contains 14 residues. V shed 7 bases, J shed 2 bases, and the junction held 4 bases outside the gene matches. From germline, CDR1 is WSHSY and CDR2 SAAADI. This CDR3 reads CASMGDRDTDTQYF. In DNA form, the CDR3 reads TGCGCCAGCATGGGGGACAGGGACACAGATACGCAGTATTTT.

The chain recombines TRBV6-5 with TRBJ2-5; D is uncertain. In germline, CDR1 is MNHEY, CDR2 SVGAGI. CDR3 size: 16 residues. Trimming removed 5 bases from V and 5 bases from J, with 21 bases in between. The CDR3 nucleotides are TGTGCCAGCAGTACCGCCGTGAAGGGTGTTCATGAGACCCAGTACTTC. It is translated as CASSTAVKGVHETQYF.

The chain combines TRBV4-1 with TRBJ2-1, with 8 nucleotides matching TRBD2. V trimming: 2 bases; J trimming: 8 bases; junction bases outside the gene matches: 8. The germline gives CDR1 MGHRA, CDR2 YSYEKL. The CDR3 contains 15 residues. The CDR3 loop reads CASSQRSGSGYEQFF. The CDR3 nucleotides read TGCGCCAGCAGCCAAAGGAGCGGGAGTGGTTATGAGCAGTTCTTC.

V usage is TRBV29-1 and J usage is TRBJ1-1; D remains unclear. CDR3 length equals 13 residues. Germline V CDR1 and CDR2: SQVTM, ANQGSEA. The V end was cut by 6 bases, the J end by 4 bases, with 15 bases between. CDR3 region: CSVVPQGTTEAFF. DNA for the CDR3: TGCAGCGTGGTACCCCAAGGAACCACTGAAGCTTTCTTT.

DNA for the CDR3: TGTGCCAGCAGCTTACGTGGCGGGGAAGGGGAGCTGTTTTTT. This translates into CASSLRGGEGELFF. The V gene is TRBV7-6, the J gene TRBJ2-2; D may be TRBD2 (6 bases). This CDR3 region has 14 residues. Germline lookup yields CDR1 SGHVS and CDR2 FNYEAQ. Trimming left V 2 bases short and J 8 bases short, with 12 bases between. Full variable domain (rest looked up from reference TRBV7-6 and TRBJ2-2): GAGVSQSPRYKVTKRGQDVALRCDPISGHVSLYWYRQALGQGPEFLTYFNYEAQQDKSGLPNDRFSAERPEGSISTLTIQRTEQRDSAMYRCASSLRGGEGELFFGEGSRLTVL.

The chain combines TRBV6-1 with TRBJ2-5; no reliable D call. The CDR3 loop spans 12 amino acids. The V gene's germline CDR1 is MNHNS and CDR2 SASEGT. Trimming removed 4 bases at V and 5 bases at J, with 8 bases between. This CDR3 is CASSASAETQYF. The CDR3 DNA is TGTGCCAGCAGTGCCAGCGCCGAGACCCAGTACTTC.

V and J are TRBV4-1 and TRBJ2-2; perhaps TRBD1 as D (5 bases). V was shortened by 5 bases and J by 5 bases, with 15 bases between the two germline ends. Germline V lookup: CDR1 MGHRA, CDR2 YSYEKL. This CDR3 has 15 amino acids. The CDR3 is CASSYRQSSTGELFF. The CDR3, as DNA: TGCGCCAGCAGCTACCGACAGAGCTCAACCGGGGAGCTGTTTTTT.

This rearrangement joins TRBV7-2 to TRBJ1-5; D call uncertain. Trimming took off 6 bases at V and 0 bases at J, with 6 bases between the two ends. Germline V gene data show CDR1 as SGHTA and CDR2 as FQGNSA. This CDR3 contains 13 residues. CDR3 nucleotide sequence: TGTGCCAGCAGTGACACTAGCAATCAGCCCCAGCATTTT. This encodes CASSDTSNQPQHF.

The chain links TRBV6-5 to TRBJ2-1; D gene ambiguous. The germline V gene encodes CDR1 MNHEY and CDR2 SVGAGI. The V gene lost 0 bases and the J gene lost 6 bases, with 18 bases spanning the gap. CDR3 length: 17 amino acids. As DNA, the CDR3 is TGTGCCAGCAGTTACTCAGGTGGCCCGACTGCCCCCAATGAGCAGTTCTTC. Its protein product is CASSYSGGPTAPNEQFF.

This sequence joins TRBV20-1 and TRBJ2-4, with TRBD1 as a possible D gene (5 bases). The end of the DNA aligns better with TRBJ2-5, so the J call may be wrong. The CDR3 has 15 residues. CDR1 is DFQATT, CDR2 SNEGSKA, per germline (reference sequence). In DNA, the CDR3 is TGCAGTGCTAGAGACCTCACTACAGGAGTCGAGACCCAGTACTTC. Its translation: CSARDLTTGVETQYF.

The chain couples TRBV27 to TRBJ2-4; tentatively, D is TRBD1 (7 bases). The DNA end is a closer match to TRBJ2-5, so the J assignment may be wrong. This CDR3 has 15 amino acids. Germline V lookup: CDR1 MNHEY, CDR2 SMNVEV (reference sequence). CDR3 DNA: TGTGCCAGCAGTCGGTACAGGGGAGCGGGAGAGACCCAGTACTTC. This gives the protein CASSRYRGAGETQYF.

The chain has TRBV2 and TRBJ2-3, with D possibly TRBD1 on 7 matching bases. Germline CDR1 is SNHLY and CDR2 is FYNNEI. With 5 bases removed from V and 3 bases from J, the gap between germline ends came to 21 bases. The CDR3 totals 17 residues. The CDR3 spells CASSPRRDRWSTDTQYF. CDR3 nucleotides: TGTGCCAGCAGTCCTAGGCGGGACAGATGGTCAACAGATACGCAGTATTTT. The entire variable domain, with the rest obtained from reference TRBV2 and TRBJ2-3, is as follows: EPEVTQTPSHQVTQMGQEVILRCVPISNHLYFYWYRQILGQKVEFLVSFYNNEISEKSEIFDDQFSVERPDGSNFTLKIRSTKLEDSAMYFCASSPRRDRWSTDTQYFGPGTRLTVL.

The chain links TRBV4-1 to TRBJ2-7, with 7 bases identical to TRBD1. Losses at the gene ends were 4 bases for V and 2 bases for J; bases not matched to a gene: 5. CDR1 is MGHRA and CDR2 is YSYEKL in the germline V gene. The CDR3 consists of 14 residues. CDR3 region: CASSRGQEAYEQYF. Here the CDR3 DNA reads TGCGCCAGCAGCCGAGGACAGGAGGCCTACGAGCAGTACTTC.

This clonotype was recorded a few times. The chain links TRBV6-1 to TRBJ2-6; 7 bases are a match to TRBD2. The CDR3 consists of 17 residues. V shed 3 bases and J 0 bases; nucleotides not matched to a gene: 5. In germline, CDR1 is MNHNS, CDR2 SASEGT. The CDR3 DNA sequence: TGTGCCAGCAGTGAGATGGGAGGGAGCTCTGGGGCCAACGTCCTGACTTTC. It encodes CASSEMGGSSGANVLTF.

The CDR3 sequence is CAISESLGANTEAFF. CDR3 nucleotides: TGTGCCATCAGTGAGTCCCTGGGGGCGAACACTGAAGCTTTCTTT. The chain recombines TRBV10-3 with TRBJ1-1; D possibly corresponds to TRBD1 (6 bases). Germline V gene data show CDR1 as ENHRY and CDR2 as SYGVKD. V lost 0 bases, J lost 1 base, and 9 bases lay in between. The CDR3 runs to 15 residues.

The V gene is TRBV27, the J gene TRBJ2-5; 12 bases fit TRBD2. CDR3 length: 13 amino acids. The V gene end was trimmed by 6 bases and the J gene end by 11 bases; junction bases not matched to a gene: 7. CDR1 is MNHEY, CDR2 SMNVEV, per germline (reference sequence). This chain's CDR3 is CASRLGLAGQQYF. CDR3 sequence (DNA): TGTGCCAGCAGACTCGGACTAGCGGGGCAGCAGTACTTC.

V is TRBV7-8 and J is TRBJ1-2, with D possibly being TRBD1 (6 bases). With 2 bases removed from V and 8 bases from J, the gap between germline ends came to 18 bases. The CDR3 covers 15 residues. In germline, CDR1 is SGHVS, CDR2 FQNEAQ. The CDR3 protein is CASSLRAGVGRGYTF. In DNA form, the CDR3 reads TGTGCCAGCAGCTTACGGGCAGGGGTTGGGCGAGGCTACACCTTC.

This clonotype was picked up a small number of times. The chain carries TRBV6-6 and TRBJ1-2; tentatively, D is TRBD1 (5 bases). V was trimmed by 0 bases and J by 2 bases, leaving 16 bases between them. The length of the CDR3 is 17 residues. Germline V gene data show CDR1 as MNHNY and CDR2 as SVGAGI (reference sequence). The DNA for the CDR3 is TGTGCCAGCAGTTACTCGATCGAGGGATCAGGGAACTATGGCTACACCTTC. Its protein product is CASSYSIEGSGNYGYTF.

This chain links TRBV7-9 with TRBJ2-4, with a tentative D call TRBD1 (5 bases). The V end lost 7 bases, the J end lost 9 bases, and 13 bases lay between the germline ends. There are 12 residues in the CDR3. Germline assignment: CDR1 SEHNR and CDR2 FQNEAQ (reference sequence). CDR3: CASKTDWGIQYF. In nucleotides, the CDR3 is TGTGCCAGCAAGACAGATTGGGGCATTCAGTACTTC. The variable domain in full, with the rest retrieved from reference TRBV7-9 and TRBJ2-4, is DTGVSQNPRHKITKRGQNVTFRCDPISEHNRLYWYRQTLGQGPEFLTYFQNEAQLEKSRLLSDRFSAERPKGSFSTLEIQRTEQGDSAMYLCASKTDWGIQYFGAGTRLSVL.

V usage is TRBV20-1 and J usage is TRBJ2-5; possible D gene TRBD2, 6 bases. Matching the DNA end better, TRBJ2-7 makes the J call doubtful. The CDR3 is made up of 14 amino acids. Germline lookup yields CDR1 DFQATT and CDR2 SNEGSKA (reference sequence). CDR3 coding DNA: TGCAGTGCTGCTATAGCGGAAGTAGGCTACGAGCAGTACTTC. Translated, it gives CSAAIAEVGYEQYF.

This chain uses TRBV6-6 with TRBJ2-4; D perhaps matches TRBD1 (6 bases). The J call could be wrong; TRBJ2-7 is a better fit for the DNA end. The CDR3 has 13 residues. Germline V gene data show CDR1 as MNHNY and CDR2 as SVGAGI (reference sequence). The CDR3 DNA sequence: TGTGCGATCACTGACAGGCTAACCTACGAGCAGTACTTC. It specifies CAITDRLTYEQYF.

As DNA, the CDR3 is TGTGCCAGCCGGACAAGCGGGGAGCTGTTTTTT. As protein: CASRTSGELFF. The chain has TRBV6-5 and TRBJ2-2, with TRBD1 as a possible D gene (5 bases). Trimming took 8 bases from V and 7 from J, leaving 8 bases between them. Looked up from germline, CDR1 is MNHEY and CDR2 is SVGAGI. CDR3 length: 11 amino acids.

The chain recombines TRBV20-1 with TRBJ1-2; D possibly corresponds to TRBD1 (6 bases). Germline-derived CDR1 and CDR2 are DFQATT and SNEGSKA (reference sequence). Trimming took 6 bases from V and 1 from J, leaving 21 bases between them. This CDR3 spans 16 amino acids. As DNA, the CDR3 is TGCAGTGCCTCAGCGACAGGACCAAAAGTTAACTATGGCTACACCTTC. It specifies CSASATGPKVNYGYTF.

This clonotype came up a few times. The rearrangement joins TRBV4-1 to TRBJ2-5; 14 bases fit TRBD2. The junction had 8 bases not matched to a gene; V was cut back by 4 bases and J by 4 bases. From germline, CDR1 is MGHRA and CDR2 YSYEKL. The CDR3 is 17 amino acids. The CDR3 spells CASSPGLAGVFGETQYF. The CDR3 DNA sequence: TGCGCCAGCAGCCCGGGACTAGCGGGAGTTTTCGGAGAGACCCAGTACTTC.

This clonotype was seen a few times. The chain uses TRBV5-1 and TRBJ2-1; 10 bases fit TRBD1. This CDR3 has 16 amino acids. Germline-derived CDR1 and CDR2 are SGHRS and YFSETQ. Losses at the gene ends were 2 bases for V and 4 bases for J; bases not matched to a gene: 6. CDR3 loop: CASSFRQGAEYNEQFF. Here the CDR3 DNA reads TGCGCCAGCAGCTTCAGACAGGGGGCGGAGTACAATGAGCAGTTCTTC.

The rearrangement joins TRBV27 to TRBJ2-1, with D tentatively TRBD1 or TRBD2 (5 bases each). The CDR3 sequence is 14 residues long. V was clipped by 7 bases and J by 4 bases, with 14 bases between them. Germline lookup yields CDR1 MNHEY and CDR2 SMNVEV (reference sequence). The CDR3 is CASKVPGLYNEQFF. The CDR3 bases are TGTGCCAGCAAGGTACCGGGGCTGTACAATGAGCAGTTCTTC.

J is TRBJ2-7 and V is TRBV29-1; TRBD1 matches at 9 bases. This CDR3 is 18 amino acids long. The germline CDR1 and CDR2 sequences are SQVTM and ANQGSEA. Losses at the gene ends were 4 bases for V and 2 bases for J; bases not matched to a gene: 18. The CDR3 sequence: CSVAASGTGTEGAYEQYF. DNA of the CDR3: TGCAGCGTTGCGGCGTCCGGGACAGGGACCGAAGGTGCCTACGAGCAGTACTTC.